This TCR beta chain was captured in a study of T cells in Graves' hyperthyroidism and ophthalmopathy. Study-level results: Before onset, by a median of about seven months, the model predicted ophthalmopathy.

The CDR3 sequence is 15 residues long. Trimming took 1 base from V and 8 from J; bases not matched to a gene: 6. From germline, CDR1 is SGHDN and CDR2 FVKESK. This clonotype was observed many times. Antigen: not known. TCR beta CDR3 regions were amplified from RNA transcripts. A set of HTBI primers served as the primers for a first-round RT-PCR of the TCR CDR3. One entry per CDR3 protein results from TCRdb running MiXCR on the multiplex PCR reads. Here the sample spans some 300,000 distinct CDR3 sequences, about 19% being singletons. This TCR was sampled from a man between 45 and 60 years old with Graves' ophthalmopathy. The J gene is TRBJ2-1, the V gene TRBV14, with 9 bases that match TRBD2. The specimen was blood. The CDR3 reads CASSQGLAVRYEQFF. CDR3 DNA sequence: TGTGCCAGCAGCCAAGGACTAGCGGTGAGGTATGAGCAGTTCTTC.